This entry describes one T cell receptor (beta chain). Produced via immunoSEQ multiplex PCR; TCRdb's table is partial and in-frame only. The table records more than 75,000 clones, around 74% of them present only once. Trimming took 5 bases from V and 6 from J; bases not matched to a gene: 4. Germline CDR1 reads MNHEY; CDR2 reads SVGAGI. The CDR3 sequence is 13 residues long. The data stem from a study of radiotherapy plus CTLA-4 blockade in lung cancer. The chain joins TRBV6-5 to TRBJ1-1; 9 bases fit TRBD1. The receptor was derived from a human donor with non-small cell lung cancer who had a partial response to radiotherapy plus ipilimumab. Some clones in this sample may be carry-over from other donors' samples. Sample: peripheral blood, taken from a patient treated with radiotherapy plus ipilimumab. In nucleotides, the CDR3 is TGTGCCAGCAGTACGCGACAGGGGGCTGAAGCTTTCTTT. This translates into CASSTRQGAEAFF.